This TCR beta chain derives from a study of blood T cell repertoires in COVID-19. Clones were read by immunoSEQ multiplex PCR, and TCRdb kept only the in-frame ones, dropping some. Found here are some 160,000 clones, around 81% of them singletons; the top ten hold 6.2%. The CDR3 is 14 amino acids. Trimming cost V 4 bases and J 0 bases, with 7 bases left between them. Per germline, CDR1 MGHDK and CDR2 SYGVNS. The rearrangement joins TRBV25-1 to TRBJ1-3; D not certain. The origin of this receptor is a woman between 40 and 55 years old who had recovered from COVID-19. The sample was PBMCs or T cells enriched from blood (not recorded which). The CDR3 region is CASSVSYSGNTIYF. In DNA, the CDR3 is TGTGCCAGCAGTGTGTCGTACTCTGGAAACACCATATATTTT.